This T cell receptor beta chain stems from a study of identical twins. This CDR3 has 15 residues. Germline loops: CDR1 SNHLY, CDR2 FYNNEI. The V and J ends lost 6 bases and 0 bases, in that order; junction bases with no gene match: 6. Study-level results: For cord blood, abundant beta clonotypes had fewer insertions, unlike memory repertoires, which showed none.

TCRdb fed the 5' RACE reads into MiXCR, producing one record per CDR3 protein. The profile shows about 810,000 distinct CDR3 sequences, 9% to 15% of them singletons. Remarks on this clonotype: Its antigen is unknown.

These data were likewise used in another study, on yellow fever vaccine responses in identical twins.

The material sequenced was PBMCs. The J gene is TRBJ2-7, the V gene TRBV2, with 9 bases identical to TRBD2. The clonotype was recovered from a woman between 18 and 29 years old in good health. CDR3: CASRPGLADSYEQYF. CDR3 DNA sequence: TGTGCCAGCAGACCGGGACTAGCTGACTCCTACGAGCAGTACTTC.